These T cell receptor beta chains were read from a single sample in a study of cytomegalovirus exposure and HLA in healthy donors. Assay: immunoSEQ multiplex PCR; the TCRdb copy retains only in-frame clones and omits some. This sample carries about 98,000 clones, approximately 82% of them seen once, and the ten largest clones take approximately 4%. The material sequenced was PBMCs. The receptors were gathered from a female donor in good health and CMV-seropositive. CDR3s include the opening cysteine and the closing phenylalanine or tryptophan. A D gene is named only where the DNA matches it firmly. Not all rows give a size; the values are once, few, many and, for expanded clones, a class.

V gene: TRBV7-9; clone size: .; J gene: TRBJ2-7; D gene: TRBD2; CDR3 protein: CASSLPGLAGKGSHEQYF; CDR3 DNA: TGTGCCAGCAGCCTCCCGGGACTAGCGGGAAAAGGGTCCCACGAGCAGTACTTC
V gene: TRBV25-1; clone size: .; J gene: TRBJ1-1; D gene: .; CDR3 protein: CASSELWQGGERAFF; CDR3 DNA: TGTGCCAGCAGTGAATTATGGCAGGGAGGAGAGAGGGCTTTCTTT
V gene: TRBV27; clone size: .; J gene: TRBJ2-4; D gene: .; CDR3 protein: CASSFVGENIQYF; CDR3 DNA: TGTGCCAGCAGTTTCGTCGGGGAGAACATTCAGTACTTC
V gene: TRBV19; clone size: .; J gene: TRBJ1-5; D gene: .; CDR3 protein: CASRFGNQPQHF; CDR3 DNA: TGTGCCAGTAGATTCGGCAATCAGCCCCAGCATTTT
V gene: TRBV4-1; clone size: .; J gene: TRBJ2-1; D gene: TRBD1; CDR3 protein: CASSPDRVAYNEQFF; CDR3 DNA: TGCGCCAGCAGCCCGGACAGGGTCGCCTACAATGAGCAGTTCTTC
V gene: TRBV29-1; clone size: few; J gene: TRBJ2-2; D gene: TRBD1; CDR3 protein: CSVGVGQGWGQMAGELFF; CDR3 DNA: TGCAGCGTTGGCGTAGGACAGGGGTGGGGGCAAATGGCCGGGGAGCTGTTTTTT
V gene: TRBV4-1; clone size: .; J gene: TRBJ1-2; D gene: .; CDR3 protein: CASSPPPLDRNYGYTF; CDR3 DNA: TGCGCCAGCAGCCCCCCCCCGCTAGACAGAAACTATGGCTACACCTTC
V gene: TRBV7-9; clone size: once; J gene: TRBJ2-1; D gene: TRBD2; CDR3 protein: CASSPREVRDEQFF; CDR3 DNA: TGTGCCAGCAGCCCGCGGGAGGTAAGGGATGAGCAGTTCTTC
V gene: TRBV6-4; clone size: few; J gene: TRBJ1-1; D gene: .; CDR3 protein: CASRLTVNTEAFF; CDR3 DNA: TGTGCCAGCAGGCTAACAGTGAACACTGAAGCTTTCTTT
V gene: TRBV28; clone size: once; J gene: TRBJ2-7; D gene: TRBD1; CDR3 protein: CASSFRRGTGAYEQYF; CDR3 DNA: TGTGCCAGCAGTTTTCGAAGGGGGACAGGGGCCTACGAGCAGTACTTC
V gene: TRBV6-5; clone size: .; J gene: TRBJ1-5; D gene: .; CDR3 protein: CASSYREEQPQHF; CDR3 DNA: TGTGCCAGCAGTTACAGGGAGGAGCAGCCCCAGCATTTT
V gene: TRBV10-2; clone size: .; J gene: TRBJ2-7; D gene: TRBD1; CDR3 protein: CASRIPGQGTEQYF; CDR3 DNA: TGCGCCAGCAGAATACCGGGACAGGGGACCGAGCAGTACTTC
V gene: TRBV15; clone size: .; J gene: TRBJ1-4; D gene: .; CDR3 protein: CATSRGTGTLEKLFF; CDR3 DNA: TGTGCCACCAGCAGAGGAACCGGGACACTTGAAAAACTGTTTTTT
V gene: TRBV10-3; clone size: .; J gene: TRBJ1-4; D gene: TRBD1; CDR3 protein: CAIRGGTGSNEKLFF; CDR3 DNA: TGTGCCATCAGAGGGGGGACAGGGTCTAATGAAAAACTGTTTTTT
V gene: TRBV5-8; clone size: .; J gene: TRBJ2-3; D gene: TRBD1; CDR3 protein: CASSSLGQGTDTQYF; CDR3 DNA: TGTGCCAGCAGCTCATTAGGACAGGGCACAGATACGCAGTATTTT
V gene: TRBV5-5; clone size: .; J gene: TRBJ1-1; D gene: .; CDR3 protein: CASSLEGSGRTEAFF; CDR3 DNA: TGTGCCAGCAGCTTGGAAGGGTCGGGGAGAACTGAAGCTTTCTTT
V gene: TRBV9; clone size: .; J gene: TRBJ2-1; D gene: TRBD2; CDR3 protein: CASNPSGTNEQFF; CDR3 DNA: TGTGCCAGCAATCCCAGCGGGACTAATGAGCAGTTCTTC
V gene: TRBV2; clone size: few; J gene: TRBJ1-1; D gene: .; CDR3 protein: CASSVGGPHTEAFF; CDR3 DNA: TGTGCCAGCAGTGTCGGGGGGCCGCATACTGAAGCTTTCTTT
V gene: TRBV11-2; clone size: .; J gene: TRBJ1-1; D gene: .; CDR3 protein: CASSLVGGKAFF; CDR3 DNA: TGTGCCAGCAGCTTAGTTGGAGGGAAAGCTTTCTTT
V gene: TRBV4-1; clone size: .; J gene: TRBJ1-1; D gene: TRBD1; CDR3 protein: CASSQVRGTGYFF; CDR3 DNA: TGCGCCAGCAGCCAAGTACGGGGGACAGGGTACTTCTTT
V gene: TRBV2; clone size: .; J gene: TRBJ2-3; D gene: .; CDR3 protein: CASTRLQMADTQYF; CDR3 DNA: TGTGCCAGTACAAGACTCCAGATGGCAGATACGCAGTATTTT
V gene: TRBV18; clone size: .; J gene: TRBJ2-7; D gene: .; CDR3 protein: CASSWTDPRLRYEQYF; CDR3 DNA: TGTGCCAGCTCATGGACAGACCCGCGTCTGCGGTACGAGCAGTACTTC
V gene: TRBV9; clone size: .; J gene: TRBJ1-2; D gene: .; CDR3 protein: CASSSPGSSTGYTF; CDR3 DNA: TGTGCCAGCAGCTCTCCGGGGTCTTCGACTGGCTACACCTTC
V gene: TRBV28; clone size: few; J gene: TRBJ2-1; D gene: .; CDR3 protein: CASSSDAGLSAYNEQFF; CDR3 DNA: TGTGCCAGCAGCTCCGACGCGGGGCTTAGTGCCTACAATGAGCAGTTCTTC
V gene: TRBV11-2; clone size: .; J gene: TRBJ2-1; D gene: TRBD2; CDR3 protein: CASSLDRLADNEQFF; CDR3 DNA: TGTGCCAGCAGCTTAGATCGGCTAGCGGACAATGAGCAGTTCTTC
V gene: TRBV9; clone size: .; J gene: TRBJ2-7; D gene: TRBD2; CDR3 protein: CASSTGTSGGRDEQYF; CDR3 DNA: TGTGCCAGCAGCACGGGGACTAGCGGGGGAAGGGACGAGCAGTACTTC
V gene: TRBV6-1; clone size: .; J gene: TRBJ2-1; D gene: TRBD2; CDR3 protein: CASSGLAGGSAEQFF; CDR3 DNA: TGTGCCAGCAGTGGACTAGCGGGGGGGTCTGCTGAGCAGTTCTTC
V gene: TRBV13; clone size: .; J gene: TRBJ2-3; D gene: TRBD1; CDR3 protein: CASSVQGQLSTDTQYF; CDR3 DNA: TGTGCCAGCAGCGTACAGGGGCAGCTAAGCACAGATACGCAGTATTTT
V gene: TRBV5-1; clone size: .; J gene: TRBJ1-2; D gene: TRBD1; CDR3 protein: CASSFGTGGSNYGYTF; CDR3 DNA: TGCGCCAGCAGCTTCGGGACAGGGGGATCTAACTATGGCTACACCTTC
V gene: TRBV7-9; clone size: .; J gene: TRBJ1-4; D gene: TRBD1; CDR3 protein: CASSFEGQAYEKLFF; CDR3 DNA: TGTGCCAGCAGCTTCGAGGGACAGGCCTATGAAAAACTGTTTTTT
V gene: TRBV5-1; clone size: .; J gene: TRBJ1-1; D gene: TRBD1; CDR3 protein: CASSLGDSSEAFF; CDR3 DNA: TGCGCCAGCAGCTTGGGGGACAGTTCCGAAGCTTTCTTT
V gene: TRBV19; clone size: .; J gene: TRBJ2-3; D gene: TRBD1; CDR3 protein: CASSSPGQGGDTQYF; CDR3 DNA: TGTGCCAGTAGTTCTCCGGGACAGGGCGGGGATACGCAGTATTTT
V gene: TRBV28; clone size: once; J gene: TRBJ2-3; D gene: TRBD2; CDR3 protein: CASAGGLDGTDTQYF; CDR3 DNA: TGTGCCAGCGCTGGGGGACTAGATGGCACAGATACGCAGTATTTT
V gene: TRBV9; clone size: .; J gene: TRBJ1-5; D gene: .; CDR3 protein: CASSVDLNQPQHF; CDR3 DNA: TGTGCCAGCAGCGTAGATCTCAATCAGCCCCAGCATTTT
V gene: TRBV11-2; clone size: .; J gene: TRBJ2-2; D gene: TRBD2; CDR3 protein: CASSSRLAGGPGELFF; CDR3 DNA: TGTGCCAGCAGCTCCAGACTAGCGGGGGGGCCAGGGGAGCTGTTTTTT
V gene: TRBV11-2; clone size: .; J gene: TRBJ1-1; D gene: .; CDR3 protein: CASSFSEALSTEAFF; CDR3 DNA: TGTGCCAGCAGCTTTAGTGAGGCTCTGAGCACTGAAGCTTTCTTT
V gene: TRBV5-4; clone size: .; J gene: TRBJ2-5; D gene: TRBD1; CDR3 protein: CASSPPGQGTRETQYF; CDR3 DNA: TGTGCCAGCAGCCCCCCCGGACAGGGAACCCGGGAGACCCAGTACTTC
V gene: TRBV5-4; clone size: .; J gene: TRBJ1-3; D gene: .; CDR3 protein: CASSGRDIPGNTIYF; CDR3 DNA: TGTGCCAGCAGCGGACGGGACATTCCGGGAAACACCATATATTTT
V gene: TRBV27; clone size: once; J gene: TRBJ1-5; D gene: .; CDR3 protein: CASSLSYSNQPQHF; CDR3 DNA: TGTGCCAGCAGTTTATCATATAGCAATCAGCCCCAGCATTTT
V gene: TRBV5-1; clone size: .; J gene: TRBJ2-5; D gene: TRBD2; CDR3 protein: CASSWSGGGMKETQYF; CDR3 DNA: TGCGCCAGCAGCTGGTCGGGCGGGGGGATGAAGGAGACCCAGTACTTC
V gene: TRBV9; clone size: .; J gene: TRBJ2-2; D gene: TRBD2; CDR3 protein: CASSQVGLAGEETGEPFF; CDR3 DNA: TGTGCCAGCAGTCAAGTGGGACTAGCGGGAGAGGAAACCGGGGAGCCGTTTTTT
V gene: TRBV5-1; clone size: .; J gene: TRBJ1-5; D gene: .; CDR3 protein: CASSLGLGSGNQPQHF; CDR3 DNA: TGCGCCAGCAGCTTGGGACTAGGGTCTGGCAATCAGCCCCAGCATTTT
V gene: TRBV5-6; clone size: .; J gene: TRBJ2-7; D gene: .; CDR3 protein: CASSFGSRDEQYF; CDR3 DNA: TGTGCCAGCAGCTTCGGGTCCAGGGACGAGCAGTACTTC
V gene: TRBV28; clone size: .; J gene: TRBJ1-2; D gene: .; CDR3 protein: CAAGRLGYGYTF; CDR3 DNA: TGTGCCGCGGGCCGCCTGGGCTATGGCTACACCTTC
V gene: TRBV19; clone size: .; J gene: TRBJ1-4; D gene: TRBD1; CDR3 protein: CASRITGVGEKLFF; CDR3 DNA: TGTGCCAGTAGGATAACAGGGGTCGGTGAAAAACTGTTTTTT
V gene: TRBV10-1; clone size: .; J gene: TRBJ1-1; D gene: .; CDR3 protein: CASSLTGNTEAFF; CDR3 DNA: TGCGCCAGCAGCCTGACGGGGAACACTGAAGCTTTCTTT
V gene: TRBV5-6; clone size: .; J gene: TRBJ1-4; D gene: .; CDR3 protein: CASSWGLNEKLFF; CDR3 DNA: TGTGCCAGCAGCTGGGGGCTTAATGAAAAACTGTTTTTT
V gene: TRBV7-2; clone size: few; J gene: TRBJ1-1; D gene: .; CDR3 protein: CASSLDSHSVTEAFF; CDR3 DNA: TGTGCCAGCAGCTTGGACAGTCATAGCGTCACTGAAGCTTTCTTT
V gene: TRBV7-2; clone size: .; J gene: TRBJ2-7; D gene: .; CDR3 protein: CASSPELAGAEQYF; CDR3 DNA: TGTGCCAGCAGCCCCGAATTAGCCGGCGCCGAGCAGTACTTC
V gene: TRBV19; clone size: once; J gene: TRBJ2-7; D gene: .; CDR3 protein: CASSTRGSADYEQYF; CDR3 DNA: TGTGCCAGTAGTACCCGAGGGTCGGCGGACTACGAGCAGTACTTC
V gene: TRBV28; clone size: once; J gene: TRBJ1-5; D gene: .; CDR3 protein: CASSWSGHQPQHF; CDR3 DNA: TGTGCCAGCAGTTGGAGTGGTCATCAGCCCCAGCATTTT
V gene: TRBV2; clone size: .; J gene: TRBJ2-3; D gene: TRBD2; CDR3 protein: CASRSGSGTDTQYF; CDR3 DNA: TGTGCCAGCAGAAGCGGGAGCGGCACAGATACGCAGTATTTT
V gene: TRBV7-3; clone size: .; J gene: TRBJ2-5; D gene: TRBD2; CDR3 protein: CASSHSGRGPETQYF; CDR3 DNA: TGTGCCAGCAGCCATAGCGGGAGAGGCCCAGAGACCCAGTACTTC
V gene: TRBV10-3; clone size: .; J gene: TRBJ2-7; D gene: .; CDR3 protein: CAISRSGERDEQYF; CDR3 DNA: TGTGCCATCAGTAGATCCGGGGAACGTGACGAGCAGTACTTC
V gene: TRBV28; clone size: .; J gene: TRBJ1-4; D gene: .; CDR3 protein: CASSWYRARFLGEKLFF; CDR3 DNA: TGTGCCAGCAGTTGGTACAGGGCTCGTTTTCTGGGTGAAAAACTGTTTTTT
V gene: TRBV19; clone size: once; J gene: TRBJ2-5; D gene: TRBD1; CDR3 protein: CASRRTGDQETQYF; CDR3 DNA: TGTGCCAGTAGGCGGACAGGGGACCAAGAGACCCAGTACTTC
V gene: TRBV5-6; clone size: .; J gene: TRBJ2-7; D gene: TRBD1; CDR3 protein: CASSYDRGHYEQYF; CDR3 DNA: TGTGCCAGCAGCTATGACAGGGGGCACTACGAGCAGTACTTC
V gene: TRBV2; clone size: once; J gene: TRBJ1-5; D gene: .; CDR3 protein: CASSTGFEDGEPQHF; CDR3 DNA: TGTGCCAGCAGTACGGGATTTGAGGACGGGGAGCCCCAGCATTTT
V gene: TRBV6-5; clone size: .; J gene: TRBJ1-1; D gene: TRBD1; CDR3 protein: CASRLGTGGLTEAFF; CDR3 DNA: TGTGCCAGCAGGCTCGGGACAGGGGGCCTCACTGAAGCTTTCTTT
V gene: TRBV28; clone size: .; J gene: TRBJ2-7; D gene: .; CDR3 protein: CASSPPPGAGYEQYF; CDR3 DNA: TGTGCCAGCAGTCCCCCCCCAGGGGCTGGCTACGAGCAGTACTTC